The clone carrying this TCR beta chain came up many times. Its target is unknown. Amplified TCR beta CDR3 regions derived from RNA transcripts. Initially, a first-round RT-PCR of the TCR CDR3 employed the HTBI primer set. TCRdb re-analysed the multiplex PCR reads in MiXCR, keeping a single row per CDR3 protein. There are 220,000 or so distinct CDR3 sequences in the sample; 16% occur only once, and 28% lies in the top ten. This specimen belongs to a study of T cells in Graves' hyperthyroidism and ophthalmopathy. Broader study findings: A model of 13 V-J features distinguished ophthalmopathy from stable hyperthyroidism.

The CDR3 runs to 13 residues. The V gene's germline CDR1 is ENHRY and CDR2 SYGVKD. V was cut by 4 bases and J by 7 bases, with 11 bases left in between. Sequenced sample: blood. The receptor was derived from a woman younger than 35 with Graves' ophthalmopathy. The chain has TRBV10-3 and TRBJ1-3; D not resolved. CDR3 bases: TGTGCCATCAGTGGCTCCGGAGGTAACACCATATATTTT. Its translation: CAISGSGGNTIYF.